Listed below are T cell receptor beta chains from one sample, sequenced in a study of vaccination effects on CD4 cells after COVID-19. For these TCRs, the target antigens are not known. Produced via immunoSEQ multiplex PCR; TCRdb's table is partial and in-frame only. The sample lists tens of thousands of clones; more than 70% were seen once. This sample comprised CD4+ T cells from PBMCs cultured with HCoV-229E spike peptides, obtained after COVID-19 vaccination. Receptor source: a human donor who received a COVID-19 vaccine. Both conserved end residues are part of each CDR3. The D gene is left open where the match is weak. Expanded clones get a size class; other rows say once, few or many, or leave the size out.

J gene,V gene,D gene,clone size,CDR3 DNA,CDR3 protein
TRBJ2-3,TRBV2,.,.,TGTGCCAGCAGTGATAGGTTTCGCACAGATACGCAGTATTTT,CASSDRFRTDTQYF
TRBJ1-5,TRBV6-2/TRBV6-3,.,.,TGTGCCAGCAGTTACTCGAAAATCAGTAGCAATCAGCCCCAGCATTTT,CASSYSKISSNQPQHF
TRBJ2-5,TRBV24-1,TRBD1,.,TGTGCCACCAGTGACCCAGGGGACAGGGGGCAGTTTGGAGAGACCCAGTACTTC,CATSDPGDRGQFGETQYF
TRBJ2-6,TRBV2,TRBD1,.,TGTGCCAGCCGGGACAGGACTGGGGCCAACGTCCTGACTTTC,CASRDRTGANVLTF
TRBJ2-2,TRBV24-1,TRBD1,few,TGTGCCACCAGTGACCTGGGACAGGGGACCGGGGAGCTGTTTTTT,CATSDLGQGTGELFF
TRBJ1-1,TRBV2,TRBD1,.,TGTGCCAGCACCCCGACAGGGGGCGGCACTGAAGCTTTCTTT,CASTPTGGGTEAFF
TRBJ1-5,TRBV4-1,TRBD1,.,TGCGCCAGCAGCCTATTCGGGGACAGGGGATTCTATAGCAATCAGCCCCAGCATTTT,CASSLFGDRGFYSNQPQHF
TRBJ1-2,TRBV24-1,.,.,TGTGCCACCAGTGAGTCAGGGAGGGCCTATGGCTACACCTTC,CATSESGRAYGYTF
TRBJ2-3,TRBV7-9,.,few,TGTGCCAGCAGCTCGCCTAGCGCAGATACGCAGTATTTT,CASSSPSADTQYF
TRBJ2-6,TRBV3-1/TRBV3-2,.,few,TGTGCCAGCAGCCAAGGGGACGGAGGCTCTGGGGCCAACGTCCTGACTTTC,CASSQGDGGSGANVLTF
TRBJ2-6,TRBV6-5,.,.,TGTGCCAGCAGTTTAATCACAGTCTCTGGGGCCAACGTCCTGACTTTC,CASSLITVSGANVLTF
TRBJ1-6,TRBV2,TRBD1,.,TGTGCCAGCAGCGTACCTGGACAGGGATTGTCCTATAATTCACCCCTCCACTTT,CASSVPGQGLSYNSPLHF
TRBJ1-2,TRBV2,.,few,TGTGCCAGCAGAGAAGGGGACTTAAACTATGGCTACACCTTC,CASREGDLNYGYTF
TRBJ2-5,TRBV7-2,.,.,TGTGCCAGCAGCCGACAGTTCCAAGAGACCCAGTACTTC,CASSRQFQETQYF
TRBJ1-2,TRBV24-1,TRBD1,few,TGTGCCACCAGTGACCCCCAGGGGGGACAAAAGAGTGCCTACACCTTC,CATSDPQGGQKSAYTF
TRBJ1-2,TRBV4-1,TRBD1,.,TGCGCCAGCAGCCAAGAAAAGACAGGGAGGAACTATGGCTACACCTTC,CASSQEKTGRNYGYTF
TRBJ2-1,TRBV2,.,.,TGTGCCAGCAGCCCGGGACATACCTACAATGAGCAGTTCTTC,CASSPGHTYNEQFF
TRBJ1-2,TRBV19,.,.,TGTGCCAGTATCCTAGGCGGCGGTAACTATGGCTACACCTTC,CASILGGGNYGYTF
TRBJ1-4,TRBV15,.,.,TGTGCCACCAGTACCCGAGGGACGGAGAATGAAAAACTGTTTTTT,CATSTRGTENEKLFF
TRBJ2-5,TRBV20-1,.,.,TGCAGTGCTAGTAATCAGGAAACACGGACCCAGTACTTC,CSASNQETRTQYF
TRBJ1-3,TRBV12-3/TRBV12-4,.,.,TGTGCCAGCAGTTCTGGAAACACCATATATTTT,CASSSGNTIYF
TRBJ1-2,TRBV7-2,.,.,TGTGCCAGCAGCCCGAAGACAGCTAACTATGGCTACACCTTC,CASSPKTANYGYTF
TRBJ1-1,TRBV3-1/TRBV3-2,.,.,TGTGCCAGCAGCCAAGGGTCCCGACTCCTGAACACTGAAGCTTTCTTT,CASSQGSRLLNTEAFF
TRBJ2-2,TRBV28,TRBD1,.,TGTGCCAGCAGTCCTATGGACAGGCGGAGCGGGGAGCTGTTTTTT,CASSPMDRRSGELFF
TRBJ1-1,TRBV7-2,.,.,TGTGCCAGCAGCTTAGAGGGTCAGGGGCTGAGTGAAGCTTTCTTT,CASSLEGQGLSEAFF
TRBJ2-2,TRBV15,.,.,TGTGCCACCAGTGAGGGGAAGAACACCGGGGAGCTGTTTTTT,CATSEGKNTGELFF
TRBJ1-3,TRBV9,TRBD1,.,TGTGCCAGCAGCGTACAGGGGGCCCCGGACACCATATATTTT,CASSVQGAPDTIYF
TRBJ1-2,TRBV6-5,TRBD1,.,TGTGCCAGCAGGAAGCAGGGGGACTATGGCTACACCTTC,CASRKQGDYGYTF
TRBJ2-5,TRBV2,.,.,TGTGCCAGTAGCGCGTACCAAGAGACCCAGTACTTC,CASSAYQETQYF
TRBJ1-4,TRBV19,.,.,TGTGCCAGTAGTATAAGGGGTCCTAATGAAAAACTGTTTTTT,CASSIRGPNEKLFF
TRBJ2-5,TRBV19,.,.,TGTGCCAGTAGTATTTTCGGGGGCCAGTACCAAGAGACCCAGTACTTC,CASSIFGGQYQETQYF
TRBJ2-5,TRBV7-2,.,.,TGTGCCAGCAGCTTAGGGGGTGGGGGCGAGACCCAGTACTTC,CASSLGGGGETQYF
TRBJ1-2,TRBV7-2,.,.,TGTGCCAGCAGCTTAAGTCCTCGGGGTGGCTACACCTTC,CASSLSPRGGYTF
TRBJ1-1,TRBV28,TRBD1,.,TGTGCCAGCAGTTTAACAACAGGGGGCGGCACTGAAGCTTTCTTT,CASSLTTGGGTEAFF
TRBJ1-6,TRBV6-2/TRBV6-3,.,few,TGTGCCAGCAGTATTGGGACCGACTCACCCCTCCACTTT,CASSIGTDSPLHF
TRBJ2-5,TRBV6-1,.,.,TGTGCCAGCAGTGAAGCCCCAGGGCAGGGCCAACAAGAGACCCAGTACTTC,CASSEAPGQGQQETQYF
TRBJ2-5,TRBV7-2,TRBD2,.,TGTGCCAGCAGCTTACGGACTAGCGGATTACAAGAGACCCAGTACTTC,CASSLRTSGLQETQYF
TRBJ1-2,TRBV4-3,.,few,TGCGCCAGCAGCCAATGGACGGGCTATGGCTACACCTTC,CASSQWTGYGYTF
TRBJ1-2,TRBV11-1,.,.,TGTGCCAGCAGCCCCGGCCGGGGGCAAGGCTACACCTTC,CASSPGRGQGYTF
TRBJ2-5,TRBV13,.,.,TGTGCCAGCAGCATTGGACTTCAAGAGACCCAGTACTTC,CASSIGLQETQYF
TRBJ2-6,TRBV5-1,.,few,TGCGCCAGCAGAACAGGGAGTGCTTCGGGGGCCAACGTCCTGACTTTC,CASRTGSASGANVLTF
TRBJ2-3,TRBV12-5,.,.,TGTGCTAGTGGTTTGGTAATACAGGGTTCAGATACGCAGTATTTT,CASGLVIQGSDTQYF
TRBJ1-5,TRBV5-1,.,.,TGCGCCAGCAGCCCCGTGGGGGGCGGGGGGGGAGCCCAGCATTTT,CASSPVGGGGGAQHF
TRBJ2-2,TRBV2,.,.,TGTGCCAGCAGTGGTCGTGCGAACACCGGGGAGCTGTTTTTT,CASSGRANTGELFF
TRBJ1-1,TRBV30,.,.,TGTGCCTGGAGTGTAGGGGTGGCTGAAGCTTTCTTT,CAWSVGVAEAFF
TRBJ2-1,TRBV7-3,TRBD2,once,TGTGCCAGCAGCCTATCGACTAGCGGGGGAGAAAATGAGCAGTTCTTC,CASSLSTSGGENEQFF
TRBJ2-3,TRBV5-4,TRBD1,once,TGTGCCAGCAGCTTTCTGACAGGGGCCAGCACAGATACGCAGTATTTT,CASSFLTGASTDTQYF
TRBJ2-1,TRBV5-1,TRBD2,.,TGCGCCAGCAGCTTGGGACTAGCGGGGGTCAATAATGAGCAGTTCTTC,CASSLGLAGVNNEQFF
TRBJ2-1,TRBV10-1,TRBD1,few,TGCGCCAGCAGTAACGGAGGGACAGGGGCCGATGAGCAGTTCTTC,CASSNGGTGADEQFF
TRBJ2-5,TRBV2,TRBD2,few,TGTGCCAGCAGTCTGGGACTAGGACGGGAGACCCAGTACTTC,CASSLGLGRETQYF
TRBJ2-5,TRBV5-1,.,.,TGCGCCAGCAGCTTGGTACGGGGGGCCCAAGAGACCCAGTACTTC,CASSLVRGAQETQYF
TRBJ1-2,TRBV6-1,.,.,TGTGCCAGCAGTGGGTCTGCTCCCACACGGGGTGGCTATGGCTACACCTTC,CASSGSAPTRGGYGYTF
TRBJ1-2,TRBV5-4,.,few,TGTGCCAGCAGCCTAGGACTGAGGAATGGCTACACCTTC,CASSLGLRNGYTF
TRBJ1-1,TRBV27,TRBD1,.,TGTGCCAGCAGTTTTAGGCAGGGGGCCACTGAAGCTTTCTTT,CASSFRQGATEAFF
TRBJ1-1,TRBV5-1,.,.,TGCGCCAGCAGCGGCGGGACGGTCAGGGAAGCTTTCTTT,CASSGGTVREAFF